The TCR beta chain under discussion was sequenced for a study of blood T cells in healthy people across ages. Notes on the study in general: Age showed a roughly linear inverse relationship with TCR beta diversity per million T cells. Naive CD4+ cell counts and diversity both ran higher in long-lived than in aged donors.

The authors ran a second PCR of about 7 to 12 cycles using a sample-barcoded 5' primer and a J-beta primer mix. Researchers report that each sample yielded at least 3 million CDR3-containing paired-end reads. TCRdb reprocessed the 5' RACE reads with MiXCR, giving one entry per CDR3 protein. The data show fewer than 800,000 distinct CDR3 sequences, roughly 25% seen once. This clonotype was found many times. Its cognate antigen is unknown. Germline trimming cut 0 bases from V and 4 bases from J; bases unmatched to any gene: 8. CDR1 and CDR2 from the germline V gene are SGHKS and YYEKEE (reference sequence). The CDR3 has 16 residues. These data also formed part of another study, on T cells of mothers and their children.

The receptor's source is a boy under 18 in good health. Sequencing was done on a sample of blood. The chain employs TRBV5-5 and TRBJ2-5; 8 bases are shared with TRBD2. The CDR3 sequence is CASSLVGESGRETQYF. The CDR3 nucleotides read TGTGCCAGCAGCTTGGTAGGGGAAAGCGGGAGAGAGACCCAGTACTTC. Variable domain in full (rest from reference TRBV5-5 and TRBJ2-5): DAGVTQSPTHLIKTRGQQVTLRCSPISGHKSVSWYQQVLGQGPQFIFQYYEKEERGRGNFPDRFSARQFPNYSSELNVNALLLGDSALYLCASSLVGESGRETQYFGPGTRLLVL.